A selection of T cell receptor beta chains follows, all from one sample in a study of blood T cell repertoires in COVID-19. Using immunoSEQ multiplex PCR, the repertoire was profiled, and TCRdb retains in-frame clones only, with some absent. The data contain 200,000 to 250,000 clones, more than 75% of them seen just once; the ten biggest clones take up 2.9%. Sequencing was carried out using peripheral blood. The receptors shown here come from a man aged 45-65 years who had recovered from COVID-19. CDR3s include the opening cysteine and the closing phenylalanine or tryptophan. A D gene is named only where the DNA matches it firmly. Some rows have no size entry. The others give once, few or many, or a class for an expanded clone.

DNA: TGTGCCAGCAGCCAAGTAGGCGGAGGAAACTATGGCTACACCTTC; CDR3: CASSQVGGGNYGYTF; size: NA; J: TRBJ1-2; D: NA; V: TRBV14
DNA: TGCGCCAGCAGTGAGCCCCCCGGGTCTTCCTACGAGCAGTACTTC; CDR3: CASSEPPGSSYEQYF; size: NA; J: TRBJ2-7; D: NA; V: TRBV10-2
DNA: TGTGCCAGTAGTATTATTAGCCTGAACACCGGGGAGCTGTTTTTT; CDR3: CASSIISLNTGELFF; size: NA; J: TRBJ2-2; D: NA; V: TRBV19
DNA: TGCGCCAGCAGCTTATCTAGCGGTCTGGGGATTAGCTCCTACGAGCAGTACTTC; CDR3: CASSLSSGLGISSYEQYF; size: NA; J: TRBJ2-7; D: TRBD2; V: TRBV5-1
DNA: TGTGCCAGTAGTAGGGACATTCGGATCTATGGCTACACCTTC; CDR3: CASSRDIRIYGYTF; size: NA; J: TRBJ1-2; D: NA; V: TRBV19
DNA: TGTGCCAGCAGCACGGGCAGTAGCGGGAGGGGAAACGAGCAGTACTTC; CDR3: CASSTGSSGRGNEQYF; size: NA; J: TRBJ2-7; D: TRBD2; V: TRBV7-2
DNA: TGTGCCACCAGTGAAGAGCGGAACAATGAGCAGTTCTTC; CDR3: CATSEERNNEQFF; size: NA; J: TRBJ2-1; D: NA; V: TRBV24-1
DNA: TGTGCCAGCAGCGGCAAGGAGGGGTGGGCCTTGGGGACCCAGTACTTC; CDR3: CASSGKEGWALGTQYF; size: NA; J: TRBJ2-5; D: NA; V: TRBV7-6
DNA: TGTGCCATCAGTGAGCTAGTGAATGAGCAGTTCTTC; CDR3: CAISELVNEQFF; size: once; J: TRBJ2-1; D: NA; V: TRBV10-3
DNA: TGTGCCACCAGTGAATCCGGGACAACGACCCAAGAGACCCAGTACTTC; CDR3: CATSESGTTTQETQYF; size: NA; J: TRBJ2-5; D: NA; V: TRBV24-1
DNA: TGTGCCATCAGAGAGGTTAGTGTAGAGACCCAGTACTTC; CDR3: CAIREVSVETQYF; size: NA; J: TRBJ2-5; D: NA; V: TRBV10-3
DNA: TGTGCCACCAGCAGGGCCTCCGTGAGGGTCCGGAATCAGCCCCAGCATTTT; CDR3: CATSRASVRVRNQPQHF; size: NA; J: TRBJ1-5; D: NA; V: TRBV15
DNA: TGTGCCAGCAGTTTTTCAGACTCTACTAACTATGGCTACACCTTC; CDR3: CASSFSDSTNYGYTF; size: NA; J: TRBJ1-2; D: NA; V: TRBV28
DNA: TGTGCCAGCAGCCCCAAGGCCGGGACAGGGAACTACGAGCAGTACTTC; CDR3: CASSPKAGTGNYEQYF; size: NA; J: TRBJ2-7; D: TRBD1; V: TRBV9
DNA: TGTGCCAGCCTCCGGGACAGCCTTAACTATGGCTACACCTTC; CDR3: CASLRDSLNYGYTF; size: NA; J: TRBJ1-2; D: TRBD1; V: TRBV28
DNA: TGTGCCAGCGCGGGACCTACTTACACAGATACGCAGTATTTT; CDR3: CASAGPTYTDTQYF; size: NA; J: TRBJ2-3; D: NA; V: TRBV6-5
DNA: TGTGCCAGCTCACGAACAGGGGTGGAGACCCAGTACTTC; CDR3: CASSRTGVETQYF; size: NA; J: TRBJ2-5; D: TRBD1; V: TRBV18
DNA: TGTGCCAGCAGCTTGCCTAGCGGGAGTCGCAATGAGCAGTTCTTC; CDR3: CASSLPSGSRNEQFF; size: NA; J: TRBJ2-1; D: TRBD2; V: TRBV7-2
DNA: TGTGCCAGTAGCCCTACAGGGGCCCTTGGCATTCAGTACTTC; CDR3: CASSPTGALGIQYF; size: NA; J: TRBJ2-4; D: TRBD1; V: TRBV19
DNA: TGTGCCAGCAGCTTAGTCCACTCCACCGGGGGGACCCAGTACTTC; CDR3: CASSLVHSTGGTQYF; size: NA; J: TRBJ2-5; D: NA; V: TRBV7-8
DNA: TGTGCCAGCACCCCCTCGACATTAACAACTCACGAGCAGTACTTC; CDR3: CASTPSTLTTHEQYF; size: NA; J: TRBJ2-7; D: NA; V: TRBV6-5
DNA: TGTGCCAGCAGCTCGTTCCAAGGTACGGGTGAGCAGTTCTTC; CDR3: CASSSFQGTGEQFF; size: NA; J: TRBJ2-1; D: NA; V: TRBV7-7